This TCR beta chain is drawn from a study of T cells in localized non-small cell lung cancer. Regarding the study as a whole: T cell clonality was highest in uninvolved adjacent lung, above tumor. Patients showing higher blood T cell density tended to see longer overall survival. Adjacent lung exhibited a median of approximately 59 among the 100 most abundant tumor clones.

Repertoires were generated with immunoSEQ multiplex PCR, while TCRdb's copy carries only in-frame clones and drops some. The data show some 53,000 clones, with roughly 90% seen just once and 18% held by the top ten. CDR3 length: 13 residues. Trimming took 5 bases from V and 3 from J, leaving 8 bases between them. Germline-derived CDR1 and CDR2 are SGHTA and FQGTGA. Details on this clone: Its cognate antigen is unknown.

This sequence was found in a male donor aged 60 or over with stage III squamous cell lung carcinoma. The starting material was peripheral blood, obtained before any cancer treatment. The V gene is TRBV7-3, the J gene TRBJ1-5, with no clear D. CDR3 nucleotide sequence: TGTGCCAGCAGCCCCAGCTACAATCAGCCCCAGCATTTT. Translated: CASSPSYNQPQHF.